The rows below give T cell receptor beta chains drawn from one sample of a study of regulatory T cells in long-lasting Graves disease. TCRdb redid the calling of the multiplex PCR reads with MiXCR, one entry per CDR3 protein. Among 400,000 to 550,000 distinct CDR3 sequences listed, 14% to 15% were seen once. This sample also belongs to another study, concerning T cells in Graves' hyperthyroidism and ophthalmopathy.

The specimen was peripheral blood mononuclear cells (PBMCs), collected at new diagnosis, from a patient treated with antithyroid drugs. The receptor set was obtained from a woman between 25 and 40 years old with Graves disease. The CDR3 runs from the conserved cysteine through the conserved F or W. D genes are given only for firm matches. Some rows have no size entry. The others give once, few or many, or a class for an expanded clone.

abundance	d_gene	v_gene	j_gene	len	CDR3nt	CDR3aa
.	TRBD2	TRBV11-2	TRBJ2-4	20	TGTGCCAGCAGCTTAGGGAGCCTCTGGACTAGCGGGGGGACCAAAAACATTCAGTACTTC	CASSLGSLWTSGGTKNIQYF
many	.	TRBV19	TRBJ2-6	14	TGTGCCAGCAGCTTGGCCCCTGGGGCCAACGTCCTGACTTTC	CASSLAPGANVLTF
many	TRBD1	TRBV20-1	TRBJ2-5	14	TGCAGTGCTAATGGGGCAGGGGGCTGGGAGACCCAGTACTTC	CSANGAGGWETQYF
few	.	TRBV5-6	TRBJ1-2	12	TGTGCCAGCAGCCCAGGGGTCGGTGGCTACACCTTC	CASSPGVGGYTF
.	TRBD1	TRBV6-2/TRBV6-3	TRBJ2-1	15	TGTGCCAGCAGTTACGGACAGGGATCCTACAATGAGCAGTTCTTC	CASSYGQGSYNEQFF
.	.	TRBV5-6	TRBJ1-1	15	TGTGCCAGCAGCCTGAGGAGGTCGGCGAACACTGAAGCTTTCTTT	CASSLRRSANTEAFF
many	TRBD1	TRBV12-3/TRBV12-4	TRBJ1-1	15	TGTGCCAGCAGTCTTGCAGGGGGAGGGAACACTGAAGCTTTCTTT	CASSLAGGGNTEAFF
many	.	TRBV7-6	TRBJ2-6	15	TGTGCCAGCAGCTTATCACAACCGGGGGCCAACGTCCTGACTTTC	CASSLSQPGANVLTF
many	.	TRBV12-3/TRBV12-4	TRBJ1-1	13	TGTGCCAGCACCTTGGGACGAGGCACTGAAGCTTTCTTT	CASTLGRGTEAFF
many	.	TRBV18	TRBJ2-3	14	TGTGCCAGCTCACCTGCGGCGGGCACAGATACGCAGTATTTT	CASSPAAGTDTQYF
many	.	TRBV7-2	TRBJ2-5	16	TGTGCCAGCAGCTTAGTGCCCGTTTGGGGCCTAGAGACCCAGTACTTC	CASSLVPVWGLETQYF
many	.	TRBV11-2	TRBJ2-3	15	TGTGCCAGCAGCATTCAGGGGATTGGTACAGATACGCAGTATTTT	CASSIQGIGTDTQYF
many	.	TRBV7-2	TRBJ2-7	12	TGTGCCAGCAGCCCACCCGGGAAGCCACAGTACTTC	CASSPPGKPQYF
.	.	TRBV7-2	TRBJ1-2	13	TGTGCCAGCAGCTTAGATAGAACGCTTGGCTACACCTTC	CASSLDRTLGYTF
many	.	TRBV11-1	TRBJ2-1	12	TGTGCCAGCAGCTTAAACGTGCTAGAGCAGTTCTTC	CASSLNVLEQFF
.	TRBD1	TRBV25-1	TRBJ2-3	14	TGTGCCAGCAGTGAATTCAGGGGGACAGATACGCAGTATTTT	CASSEFRGTDTQYF
.	TRBD1	TRBV19	TRBJ2-2	15	TGTGCCAGTACCACCCGGACAGGTTCGGCCGGGGAGCTGTTTTTT	CASTTRTGSAGELFF
.	.	TRBV4-1	TRBJ1-5	13	TGCGCCAGCAGCCAAGAAGGGATGCAGCCCCAGCATTTT	CASSQEGMQPQHF
many	.	TRBV3-1	TRBJ2-1	15	TGTGCCAGCAGCCAAGGTTCCGGCCTGAACAATGAGCAGTTCTTC	CASSQGSGLNNEQFF
many	.	TRBV28	TRBJ2-7	14	TGTGCCAGCAGTCGCGGGACAGAATACTACGAGCAGTACTTC	CASSRGTEYYEQYF
many	.	TRBV20-1	TRBJ1-6	12	TGCAGTGTGGGGGGCACAGATTCACCCCTCCACTTT	CSVGGTDSPLHF
few	TRBD2	TRBV29-1	TRBJ2-1	14	TGCAGCGTTGGAAAGCGGGAGCTGGGGAATGAGCAGTTCTTC	CSVGKRELGNEQFF
many	.	TRBV2	TRBJ2-7	18	TGTGCCAGCAGTGGGGGGATAAGCCCCGGGACCTTCTCCTACGAGCAGTACTTC	CASSGGISPGTFSYEQYF